The present T cell receptor beta chain was sequenced within a study of shared T cell receptors in the human thymus. V lost 6 bases and J lost 1, with 15 bases in between. Germline CDR1 is SGHVS and CDR2 is FQNEAQ. This CDR3 has 15 amino acids. Here immunoSEQ multiplex PCR was the method, and the copy in TCRdb shows in-frame clones only, minus some. In the table there are 500,000 to 850,000 clones, 80% to 90% of which are singletons. These data are also associated with another study on human thymus T cells.

This chain joins TRBV7-8 and TRBJ1-1, with a possible D match to TRBD1 (5 bases). What was sequenced was thymocytes. The clonotype comes from a boy younger than two with a congenital heart defect. The CDR3 region is CASRRHGQQNTEAFF. CDR3 bases: TGTGCCAGCAGACGACACGGACAACAGAACACTGAAGCTTTCTTT.